Presented here are 2 T cell receptor beta chains from one specimen sequenced in a study of prognosis after radiotherapy for stage I lung cancer. With two-round multiplex PCR, TCR beta CDR3 sequences were amplified from genomic DNA. Each TRBV and TRBJ gene had its own primer in the first PCR round. MiXCR, run by TCRdb on the multiplex PCR reads, gives a single entry per CDR3 protein. The table includes about 59,000 distinct CDR3 sequences, less than 30% detected once. The sequences come from PBMCs, collected before or after stereotactic body radiation therapy (not recorded which). Receptors originate from a donor over 45 with non-small cell lung cancer.

On this clonotype itself: Since a much larger clone is just one base distant, this may be a read error. The genes are TRBV2 and TRBJ2-5, with D unresolved. Germline V CDR1 and CDR2: SNHLY, FYNNEI. The CDR3 consists of 13 residues. Here the CDR3 reads CDSSERLQETQYF. The CDR3 DNA is TGTGACAGCAGTGAACGTCTACAAGAGACCCAGTACTTC.

Of note for this clonotype: A much larger clone sits a single nucleotide away, making a read error possible. The chain recombines TRBV6-2 or TRBV6-3 with TRBJ2-5; no clear D. Germline CDR1 reads MNHEY; CDR2 reads SVGEGT. Between the trimmed V and J ends, which lost 2 bases and 4 bases, there was a span of 11 bases. This CDR3 is built from 14 residues. CDR3: CASSYSMGGETQYF. The CDR3 bases are TGTGCCAGCAGTTACAGCATGGGTGGAGAGACCCAGTACTTC.